The 25 T cell receptor beta chains below come from one sample, sequenced in a study of cytomegalovirus exposure and HLA in healthy donors. The PCR made use of 60 Vbeta and 13 Jbeta primers. Data came from immunoSEQ multiplex PCR; TCRdb stores just in-frame clones and leaves some out. Of some 60,000 clones listed, approximately 80% are singletons. Material: PBMCs. The receptors originated from a woman between 35 and 50 years old in good health and CMV-seronegative.

The chain links TRBV27 to TRBJ2-1; 8 bases are shared with TRBD2. The J segment lost 0 bases and the V segment lost 3 bases, leaving 4 bases of the junction unmatched. This CDR3 region has 16 residues. Germline V gene sequence: CDR1 MNHEY, CDR2 SMNVEV (reference sequence). The CDR3 loop is CASSFLSGSSYNEQFF. In DNA, the CDR3 is TGTGCCAGCAGTTTCCTCAGCGGGAGCTCCTACAATGAGCAGTTCTTC.

The chain joins TRBV6-5 to TRBJ2-2; 10 bases line up with TRBD2. This CDR3 comprises 15 residues. V lost 4 bases and J lost 5; bases outside the gene matches: 4. Germline CDR1 MNHEY, CDR2 SVGAGI. DNA for the CDR3: TGTGCCAGCAGTTCTAGCGGGAGACGAACCGGGGAGCTGTTTTTT. It codes for CASSSSGRRTGELFF.

V usage is TRBV4-2 and J usage is TRBJ2-5; D perhaps matches TRBD2 (6 bases). Germline V gene sequence: CDR1 LGHNA, CDR2 YNFKEQ. The CDR3 loop spans 15 amino acids. Trimming left V 2 bases short and J 5 bases short, with 15 bases between. CDR3 region: CASSQSSGGLETQYF. Here the CDR3 DNA reads TGTGCCAGCAGCCAATCCAGCGGAGGGCTTGAGACCCAGTACTTC.

The V gene is TRBV4-1, the J gene TRBJ1-5, with TRBD1 identical over 9 bases. In germline, CDR1 is MGHRA, CDR2 YSYEKL. The CDR3 totals 16 residues. Germline trimming cut 0 bases from V and 7 bases from J; bases unmatched to any gene: 7. CDR3 loop: CASSQDMGQGWQPQHF. The CDR3 DNA follows: TGCGCCAGCAGCCAAGATATGGGACAGGGTTGGCAGCCCCAGCATTTT.

The V and J genes are TRBV6-5 and TRBJ1-1; D is unresolved. CDR3 length equals 12 residues. Trimming took off 7 bases at V and 1 base at J, with 7 bases between the two ends. Germline V gives CDR1 MNHEY, CDR2 SVGAGI. The DNA of the CDR3 is TGTGCCAGCACCTCAGGGAACACTGAAGCTTTCTTT. Amino acids: CASTSGNTEAFF.

The V gene is TRBV19, the J gene TRBJ1-1, with 7 bases matching TRBD1. The J segment lost 5 bases and the V segment lost 7 bases, leaving 10 bases of the junction unmatched. The CDR3 has 14 amino acids. Germline CDR1 LNHDA, CDR2 SQIVND (reference sequence). CDR3 nucleotides: TGTGCCAGTACGATTTCGGCCAGGGGGACTGAAGCTTTCTTT. Protein sequence: CASTISARGTEAFF.

The rearrangement links TRBV15 to TRBJ1-2; D gene ambiguous. Trimming removed 0 bases at V and 7 bases at J, with 12 bases between. The CDR3 totals 14 residues. The germline V gene encodes CDR1 LNHNV and CDR2 YYDKDF (reference sequence). CDR3 coding DNA: TGTGCCACCAGCAGAGATATGAGGGTGTCTGGCTACACCTTC. Amino acid sequence: CATSRDMRVSGYTF.

V and J are TRBV7-9 and TRBJ2-1; TRBD2 is a possible D gene (7 bases). The V and J ends lost 3 bases and 5 bases respectively, with 14 bases between them. The germline CDR1 and CDR2 sequences are SEHNR and FQNEAQ (reference sequence). The CDR3 length is 15 residues. CDR3 DNA: TGTGCCAGCAGCTTGCGGACAGCGGGAAACAATGAGCAGTTCTTC. Translated: CASSLRTAGNNEQFF.

The gene calls are TRBV6-6 and TRBJ1-5, with D unresolved. Germline V gene lookup returns CDR1 MNHNY and CDR2 SVGAGI (reference sequence). The CDR3 extends over 14 amino acids. V lost 4 bases, J lost 4 bases, and 11 bases lay in between. This CDR3 is CASSFYRRNQPQHF. CDR3 nucleotides: TGTGCCAGCAGTTTCTACAGAAGAAATCAGCCCCAGCATTTT.

The chain employs TRBV6-6 and TRBJ2-6; unclear D gene. The CDR3 is 16 amino acids. Germline CDR1 is MNHNY and CDR2 is SVGAGI (reference sequence). Trimming took off 4 bases at V and 0 bases at J, with 10 bases between the two ends. CDR3 coding DNA: TGTGCCAGCAGTTTGGTACAGAGCTCTGGGGCCAACGTCCTGACTTTC. Its translation is CASSLVQSSGANVLTF.

J is TRBJ2-7 and V is TRBV14, with TRBD2 matching 10 bases. This CDR3 contains 15 residues. Germline assignment: CDR1 SGHDN and CDR2 FVKESK. After removal of 6 bases from V and 2 bases from J, the junction contained 7 bases not matched to a gene. The CDR3 spells CASRKAGGAPYEQYF. Written as DNA, the CDR3 is TGTGCCAGCAGGAAAGCGGGAGGGGCGCCCTACGAGCAGTACTTC.

The chain joins TRBV5-1 to TRBJ2-5; D not resolved. Germline V gives CDR1 SGHRS, CDR2 YFSETQ. The CDR3 runs to 12 residues. The ends were cut back, 4 bases at V and 5 bases at J, with 9 bases in the middle. CDR3 in DNA: TGCGCCAGCAGCCACGAGTCGGAGACCCAGTACTTC. This encodes CASSHESETQYF.

The CDR3 loop reads CSVWDSLNTEAFF. CDR3 in DNA: TGCAGCGTATGGGACAGCCTGAACACTGAAGCTTTCTTT. This chain links TRBV29-1 with TRBJ1-1; 7 bases are shared with TRBD1. The CDR3 totals 13 residues. V dropped 6 bases and J dropped 0; count of bases not matched to a gene: 4. Germline CDR1 is SQVTM and CDR2 is ANQGSEA.

This clone was counted between two and nine times. Distinct nucleotide sequences in the sample also encode this CDR3. This rearrangement joins TRBV29-1 to TRBJ2-7; perhaps TRBD1 as D (6 bases). V was pared by 6 bases and J by 0 bases, with 6 bases between. CDR3 length equals 11 residues. In germline, CDR1 is SQVTM, CDR2 ANQGSEA. The CDR3 DNA reads TGCAGCGTCAGGGGCTCCTACGAGCAGTACTTC. Amino acids: CSVRGSYEQYF.

The V call is TRBV19, the J call TRBJ1-1; weak D call: TRBD1 (6 bases). The CDR3 is 16 amino acids. CDR1 and CDR2 from the germline V gene are LNHDA and SQIVND (reference sequence). V was cut by 6 bases and J by 1 base, with 18 bases left in between. The CDR3 nucleotides read TGTGCCAGTAGCCCCCTCGATGGGGGACAGAACACTGAAGCTTTCTTT. Its protein product is CASSPLDGGQNTEAFF.

This chain links TRBV28 with TRBJ2-7; the D gene is possibly TRBD2 (5 bases). CDR1 and CDR2 (germline): MDHEN, SYDVKM. The CDR3 length is 12 residues. Trimming took off 5 bases at V and 6 bases at J, with 11 bases between the two ends. The CDR3 is CASSAGIREQYF. The CDR3 bases are TGTGCCAGCAGTGCCGGGATTCGCGAGCAGTACTTC.

CDR3 loop: CASSQEVQTGRYEQYF. The CDR3 region has the DNA TGCGCCAGCAGCCAAGAGGTACAAACAGGTCGGTACGAGCAGTACTTC. V gene TRBV4-1 combines with J gene TRBJ2-7, with D perhaps TRBD1 (5 bases). The CDR3 runs 16 residues. V was clipped by 0 bases and J by 4 bases, with 16 bases between them. Germline CDR1 reads MGHRA; CDR2 reads YSYEKL.

The chain is built from TRBV10-3 and TRBJ1-4, with TRBD1 matching 7 bases. V was pared by 10 bases and J by 5 bases, with 7 bases of the junction left unmatched. The CDR3 is 13 residues long. Germline-derived CDR1 and CDR2 are ENHRY and SYGVKD. The chain's CDR3 is CATKQGMNEKLFF. CDR3 nucleotide sequence: TGTGCCACGAAACAGGGGATGAATGAAAAACTGTTTTTT.

The rearrangement uses TRBV19 and TRBJ2-3, with 7 bases fitting TRBD2. The V gene end was trimmed by 4 bases and the J gene end by 3 bases; junction bases not matched to a gene: 4. This CDR3 is built from 14 residues. Germline V gives CDR1 LNHDA, CDR2 SQIVND (reference sequence). CDR3 sequence (DNA): TGTGCCAGTAGTAATAGCGGGTTGACAGATACGCAGTATTTT. Encoded protein: CASSNSGLTDTQYF.

The rearrangement joins TRBV5-1 to TRBJ1-2, with D hard to call. Trimming took off 4 bases at V and 2 bases at J, with 9 bases between the two ends. Germline V gives CDR1 SGHRS, CDR2 YFSETQ. CDR3 length: 13 amino acids. CDR3 sequence: CASSDGVNYGYTF. The CDR3 DNA reads as TGCGCCAGCAGCGACGGGGTGAACTATGGCTACACCTTC.

The rearrangement uses TRBV5-1 and TRBJ1-3, with a possible D match to TRBD1 (5 bases). Looked up from germline, CDR1 is SGHRS and CDR2 is YFSETQ. This CDR3 is 14 amino acids long. Trimming pared 0 bases from V and 3 bases from J, leaving 7 bases between. CDR3 DNA: TGCGCCAGCAGCTTGGGACAGAGTGGAAACACCATATATTTT. It is translated as CASSLGQSGNTIYF.

The chain is built from TRBV18 and TRBJ1-2, with 9 nucleotides matching TRBD1. Germline V CDR1 and CDR2: KGHSH, LQKENI. This CDR3 region has 15 residues. J lost 6 bases, V lost 4 bases, and 9 bases had no gene match. The CDR3 coding sequence is TGTGCCAGCTCACGATCACTCGACAGGGGGGATGGCTACACCTTC. This translates into CASSRSLDRGDGYTF.

The chain recombines TRBV18 with TRBJ2-1; 8 nucleotides line up with TRBD2. The CDR3 consists of 13 residues. V was pared by 6 bases and J by 3 bases, with 1 base of the junction left unmatched. CDR1 and CDR2 from the germline V gene are KGHSH and LQKENI. CDR3 DNA: TGTGCCAGCTCCCGGGAGGGCTACAATGAGCAGTTCTTC. This sequence encodes CASSREGYNEQFF.

This clone was found once. The V call is TRBV28, the J call TRBJ2-4, with 11 bases matching TRBD2. CDR3 length equals 13 residues. Germline trimming cut 7 bases from V and 5 bases from J; bases unmatched to any gene: 1. Germline-derived CDR1 and CDR2 are MDHEN and SYDVKM. The CDR3 is CASKGLAENIQYF. CDR3 sequence (DNA): TGTGCCAGCAAGGGACTAGCGGAAAACATTCAGTACTTC.

This clone came up once. The J gene is TRBJ2-1, the V gene TRBV19, with 9 bases aligning to TRBD2. The CDR3 covers 15 residues. Germline V gene data show CDR1 as LNHDA and CDR2 as SQIVND (reference sequence). With 3 bases clipped from V and 4 bases from J, the junction kept 4 bases outside the gene matches. CDR3 loop: CASSIASGVYNEQFF. CDR3 DNA: TGTGCCAGTAGTATTGCTAGCGGGGTTTACAATGAGCAGTTCTTC.